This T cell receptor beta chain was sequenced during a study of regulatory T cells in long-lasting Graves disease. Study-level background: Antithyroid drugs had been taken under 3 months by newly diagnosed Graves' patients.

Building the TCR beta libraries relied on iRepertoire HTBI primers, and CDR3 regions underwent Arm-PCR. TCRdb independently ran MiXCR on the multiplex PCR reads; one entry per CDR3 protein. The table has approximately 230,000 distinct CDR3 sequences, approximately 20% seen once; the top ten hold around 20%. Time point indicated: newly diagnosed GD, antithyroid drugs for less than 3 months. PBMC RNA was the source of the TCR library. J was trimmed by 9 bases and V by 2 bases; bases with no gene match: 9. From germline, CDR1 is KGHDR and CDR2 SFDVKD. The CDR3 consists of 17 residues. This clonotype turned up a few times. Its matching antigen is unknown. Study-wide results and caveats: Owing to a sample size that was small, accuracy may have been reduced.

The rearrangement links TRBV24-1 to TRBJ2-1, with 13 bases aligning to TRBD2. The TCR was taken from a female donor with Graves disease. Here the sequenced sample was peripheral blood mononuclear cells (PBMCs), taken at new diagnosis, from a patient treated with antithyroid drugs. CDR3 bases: TGTGCCACCAGTGATTATGGACTAGCGGGAGAAAGGAGTGAGCAGTTCTTC. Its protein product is CATSDYGLAGERSEQFF.